This T cell receptor (beta chain) was sequenced for a study of beta chain features in type 1 diabetes. Turning to the study itself: Similarity in age, gender and cell yields was seen between patients and healthy donors.

Trimming cost V 1 base and J 3 bases, with 13 bases left between them. The germline CDR1 and CDR2 sequences are SGHDN and FVKESK. The CDR3 is 15 residues long. As every portion of the isolated RNA was reverse transcribed, the sequencing read expressed TCRB transcripts. Sequencing used immunoSEQ multiplex PCR; TCRdb keeps in-frame clones, though not all of them. The profile shows 310,000 or so clones, approximately 10% of them singletons. The TCR originated in a young woman in good health. This rearrangement joins TRBV14 to TRBJ2-7; D may be TRBD2 (6 bases). Specimen: naive CD4+ T cells from blood. CDR3 sequence (DNA): TGTGCCAGCAGCCAAGGTTTCGGGGGAGTCTACGAGCAGTACTTC. This translates into CASSQGFGGVYEQYF. Complete variable domain (other parts from reference TRBV14 and TRBJ2-7): EAGVTQFPSHSVIEKGQTVTLRCDPISGHDNLYWYRRVMGKEIKFLLHFVKESKQDESGMPNNRFLAERTGGTYSTLKVQPAELEDSGVYFCASSQGFGGVYEQYFGPGTRLTVT.